This TCR beta chain was sequenced in a study of T cell responses to AZD1222 COVID-19 vaccine. At the level of the study: Second-dose schedules of about 4 or about 12 weeks were combined.

Generated by immunoSEQ multiplex PCR, the TCRdb table keeps only in-frame clones and is missing some. The table records about 140,000 clones, around nine tenths of them present only once. The germline V gene has CDR1 MNHEY and CDR2 SVGAGI. Trimming stripped 6 bases from V and 2 bases from J, with 10 bases between. The CDR3 consists of 13 residues. The TCR sequence derives from an adult in good health. The rearrangement links TRBV6-5 to TRBJ2-5; maybe TRBD2 (6 bases). The sequencing here drew on peripheral blood, taken on day 0 of AZD1222 vaccination. The CDR3 region is CASRWRVQETQYF. CDR3 DNA sequence: TGTGCCAGCAGGTGGAGGGTACAAGAGACCCAGTACTTC.